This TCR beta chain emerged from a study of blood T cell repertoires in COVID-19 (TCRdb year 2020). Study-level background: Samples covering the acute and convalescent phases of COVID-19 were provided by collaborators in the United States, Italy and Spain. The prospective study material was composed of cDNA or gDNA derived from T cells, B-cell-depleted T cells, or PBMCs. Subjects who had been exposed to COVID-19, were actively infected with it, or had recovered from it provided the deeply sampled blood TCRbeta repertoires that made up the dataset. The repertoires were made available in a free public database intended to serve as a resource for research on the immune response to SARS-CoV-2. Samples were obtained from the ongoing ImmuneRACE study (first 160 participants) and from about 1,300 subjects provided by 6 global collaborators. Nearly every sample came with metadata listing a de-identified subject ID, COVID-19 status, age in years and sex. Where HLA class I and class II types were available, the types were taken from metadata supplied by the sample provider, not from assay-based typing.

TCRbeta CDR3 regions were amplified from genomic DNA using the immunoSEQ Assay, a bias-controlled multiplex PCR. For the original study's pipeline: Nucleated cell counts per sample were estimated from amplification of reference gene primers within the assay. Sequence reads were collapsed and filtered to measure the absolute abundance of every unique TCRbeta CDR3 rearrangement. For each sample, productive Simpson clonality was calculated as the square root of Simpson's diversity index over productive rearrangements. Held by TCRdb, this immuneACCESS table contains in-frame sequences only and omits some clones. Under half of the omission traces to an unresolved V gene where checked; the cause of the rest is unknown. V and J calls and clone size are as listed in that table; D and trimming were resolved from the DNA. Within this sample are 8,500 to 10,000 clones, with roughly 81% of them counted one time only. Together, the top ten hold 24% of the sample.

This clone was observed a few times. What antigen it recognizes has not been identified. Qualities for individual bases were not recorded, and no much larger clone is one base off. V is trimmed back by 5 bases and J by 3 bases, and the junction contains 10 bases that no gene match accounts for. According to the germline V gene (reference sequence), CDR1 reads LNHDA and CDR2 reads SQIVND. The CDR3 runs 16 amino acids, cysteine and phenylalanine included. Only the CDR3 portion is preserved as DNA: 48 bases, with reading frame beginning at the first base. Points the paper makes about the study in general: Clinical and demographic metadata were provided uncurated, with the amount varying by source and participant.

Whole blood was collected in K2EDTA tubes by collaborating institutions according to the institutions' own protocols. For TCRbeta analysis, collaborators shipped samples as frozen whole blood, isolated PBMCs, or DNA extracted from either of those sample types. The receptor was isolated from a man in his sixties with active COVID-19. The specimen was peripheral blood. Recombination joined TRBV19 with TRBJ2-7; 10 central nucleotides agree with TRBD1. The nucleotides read TGTGCCAGTAGTCCTCGAGGGGACAGGGGTCACTACGAGCAGTACTTC. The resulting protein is CASSPRGDRGHYEQYF.